A single sample gave rise to the 14 T cell receptor beta chains below, sequenced in a study of CD8 T cells in ankylosing spondylitis. TCRdb fed the 5' RACE reads into MiXCR, producing one record per CDR3 protein. The sample contains fewer than 250,000 distinct CDR3 sequences, more than 25% of which appear only once. The source material was blood, either unsorted or a sorted T cell fraction (not recorded which). The receptors shown here come from a male donor with ankylosing spondylitis or in good health (not recorded which).

V is TRBV5-6 and J is TRBJ1-2; D is uncertain. Trimming pared 0 bases from V and 4 bases from J, leaving 7 bases between. This CDR3 spans 13 amino acids. CDR1 is SGHDT and CDR2 is YYEEEE in the germline V gene. The CDR3 protein is CASSLVQSYGYTF. The CDR3 DNA reads TGTGCCAGCAGCTTGGTTCAGTCCTATGGCTACACCTTC.

Ten or more counts support this clonotype. The gene calls are TRBV5-1 and TRBJ2-1, with TRBD2 matching over 7 bases. The CDR3 runs 14 residues. Germline-derived CDR1 and CDR2 are SGHRS and YFSETQ. V dropped 4 bases and J dropped 5; count of bases not matched to a gene: 6. Written as DNA, the CDR3 is TGCGCCAGCAGCGAGGGAGGGGCAAACAATGAGCAGTTCTTC. The encoded protein is CASSEGGANNEQFF. Full variable domain (rest looked up from reference TRBV5-1 and TRBJ2-1): KAGVTQTPRYLIKTRGQQVTLSCSPISGHRSVSWYQQTPGQGLQFLFEYFSETQRNKGNFPGRFSGRQFSNSRSEMNVSTLELGDSALYLCASSEGGANNEQFFGPGTRLTVL.

The chain recombines TRBV20-1 with TRBJ1-1, with D possibly matching TRBD1 (5 bases). Trimming cost V 8 bases and J 3 bases, with 10 bases left between them. The V gene's germline CDR1 is DFQATT and CDR2 SNEGSKA (reference sequence). CDR3 length: 11 amino acids. The CDR3 DNA reads as TGCAGTTTTGGGGGGGACACTGAAGCTTTCTTT. Translation: CSFGGDTEAFF.

Turning to this clonotype: At one end, the junction sequence differs from germline, possibly due to a read error. V gene TRBV3-1 combines with J gene TRBJ1-2; no clear D gene. Looked up from germline, CDR1 is LGHDT and CDR2 is YNNKEL (reference sequence). This CDR3 region has 15 residues. In nucleotides, the CDR3 is TGTGCCACCAGCCAAGGATACTTGGGGTTCGGAGGCTACACCTTC. Translation gives CATSQGYLGFGGYTF.

This clonotype has at least ten counts. V gene TRBV3-1 combines with J gene TRBJ2-3; 7 nucleotides match TRBD2. The germline V gene encodes CDR1 LGHDT and CDR2 YNNKEL (reference sequence). The CDR3 runs to 15 residues. Trimming at V came to 4 bases and at J to 5 bases, leaving 9 bases not matched to a gene. DNA for the CDR3: TGTGCCAGCAGCCCGTCAGCGGGGCGGGGAGATACGCAGTATTTT. Translation: CASSPSAGRGDTQYF.

This clonotype appeared a few times. The J gene is TRBJ1-6, the V gene TRBV6-5; D unclear. Trimming shortened V by 2 bases and J by 6 bases, and 5 bases separated the two germline ends. The V gene's germline CDR1 is MNHEY and CDR2 SVGAGI. This CDR3 spans 13 amino acids. The CDR3 DNA follows: TGTGCCAGCAGTTACGGATCTAATTCACCCCTCCACTTT. It yields the protein CASSYGSNSPLHF.

The chain employs TRBV9 and TRBJ2-3, with TRBD2 identical over 12 bases. Germline V CDR1 and CDR2: SGDLS, YYNGEE. CDR3 length: 17 residues. The trim removed 6 bases at V and 8 bases at J, leaving 16 bases unmatched. The CDR3: CASNREPTSGRVGTQYF. The CDR3 nucleotides read TGTGCCAGCAATCGCGAGCCGACTAGCGGGAGAGTTGGTACGCAGTATTTT.

The chain carries TRBV12-3 or TRBV12-4 and TRBJ2-2; 10 nucleotides match TRBD2. With V trimmed by 5 bases and J by 7 bases, 10 bases remained unmatched. The CDR3 consists of 16 residues. CDR3 DNA sequence: TGTGCCAGCAGTAAAATCGGGACTAGCGAGAGCGGGGAGCTGTTTTTT. This translates into CASSKIGTSESGELFF.

The J gene is TRBJ1-1, the V gene TRBV12-3 or TRBV12-4; D remains unclear. V lost 1 base to trimming and J lost 1 base, with 7 bases between them. The CDR3 runs to 14 residues. DNA for the CDR3: TGTGCCAGCAGTTTAGGGCTGAAGAACACTGAAGCTTTCTTT. Its protein product is CASSLGLKNTEAFF.

This clonotype has a single count. At one boundary the junction diverges from the germline segment, which might be a read error. V usage is TRBV5-5 and J usage is TRBJ2-7, with D unclear. The CDR3 length is 11 residues. The germline V gene encodes CDR1 SGHKS and CDR2 YYEKEE (reference sequence). The CDR3 DNA reads as TGTGCCAGCAGCGCCCTGTACGAGCAGTCCTTC. This translates into CASSALYEQSF.

This clonotype was observed at least ten times. The V gene is TRBV9, the J gene TRBJ2-7; 7 positions match TRBD1. The trim removed 0 bases at V and 6 bases at J, leaving 9 bases unmatched. The CDR3 length is 15 residues. The germline CDR1 and CDR2 sequences are SGDLS and YYNGEE. This chain's CDR3 is CASSVADRVDGEQYF. CDR3 DNA: TGTGCCAGCAGCGTAGCAGACAGGGTGGACGGCGAGCAGTACTTC.

V is TRBV6-1 and J is TRBJ2-1; D unresolved. CDR1 and CDR2 from the germline V gene are MNHNS and SASEGT. The V gene lost 3 bases and the J gene lost 7 bases, with 7 bases spanning the gap. The CDR3 consists of 12 residues. CDR3 protein: CASSEVGNEQFF. Written as DNA, the CDR3 is TGTGCCAGCAGTGAGGTAGGAAATGAGCAGTTCTTC.

The chain joins TRBV20-1 to TRBJ2-2; 8 bases match TRBD2. The junction had 6 bases not matched to a gene; V was cut back by 6 bases and J by 0 bases. CDR1 is DFQATT, CDR2 SNEGSKA, per germline (reference sequence). The CDR3 spans 15 residues. CDR3: CSAMGREANTGELFF. The CDR3 DNA reads as TGCAGTGCAATGGGGCGGGAGGCGAACACCGGGGAGCTGTTTTTT.

In this sample, this clonotype turned up many times. CDR3 amino acids: CASRGTSGRVFYNEQFF. The DNA for the CDR3 is TGTGCCAGCAGGGGGACTAGCGGGAGGGTTTTTTACAATGAGCAGTTCTTC. This chain joins TRBV6-1 and TRBJ2-1, with TRBD2 matching 16 bases. V was clipped by 6 bases and J by 4 bases; unmatched bases: 6. CDR1 MNHNS and CDR2 SASEGT come from the germline V gene. The CDR3 has 17 residues.